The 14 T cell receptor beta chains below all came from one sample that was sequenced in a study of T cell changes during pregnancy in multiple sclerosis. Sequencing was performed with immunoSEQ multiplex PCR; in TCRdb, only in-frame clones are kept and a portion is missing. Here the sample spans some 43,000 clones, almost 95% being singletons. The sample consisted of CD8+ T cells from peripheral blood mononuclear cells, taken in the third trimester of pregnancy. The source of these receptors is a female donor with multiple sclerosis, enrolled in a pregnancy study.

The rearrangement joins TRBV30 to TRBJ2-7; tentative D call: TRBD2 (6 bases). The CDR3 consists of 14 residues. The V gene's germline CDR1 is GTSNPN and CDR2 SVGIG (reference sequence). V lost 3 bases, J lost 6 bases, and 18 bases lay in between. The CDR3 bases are TGTGCCTGGAGAATTCCGGGGGTCAGGGCCGAGCAGTACTTC. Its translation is CAWRIPGVRAEQYF.

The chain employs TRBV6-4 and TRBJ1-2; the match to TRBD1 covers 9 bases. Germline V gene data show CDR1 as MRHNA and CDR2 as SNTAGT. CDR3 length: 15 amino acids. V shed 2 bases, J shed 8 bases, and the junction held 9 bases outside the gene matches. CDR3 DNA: TGTGCCAGCAGTGACGCCGGGACAGGGACGTTAGGCTACACCTTC. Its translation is CASSDAGTGTLGYTF.

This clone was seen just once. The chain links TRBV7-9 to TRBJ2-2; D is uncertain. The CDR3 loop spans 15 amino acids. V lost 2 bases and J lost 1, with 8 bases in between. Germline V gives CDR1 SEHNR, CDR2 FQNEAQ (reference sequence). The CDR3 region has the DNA TGTGCCAGCAGCTTACACACAAGGAACACCGGGGAGCTGTTTTTT. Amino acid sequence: CASSLHTRNTGELFF.

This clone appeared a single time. The CDR3 loop reads CASGELSQGGNTEAFF. The CDR3 bases are TGTGCCAGCGGGGAGTTGAGCCAGGGGGGGAACACTGAAGCTTTCTTT. J is TRBJ1-1 and V is TRBV27; 7 bases align to TRBD1. The CDR3 runs to 16 residues. Trimming cost V 8 bases and J 1 base; bases outside gene matches: 13. Germline V gene sequence: CDR1 MNHEY, CDR2 SMNVEV (reference sequence).

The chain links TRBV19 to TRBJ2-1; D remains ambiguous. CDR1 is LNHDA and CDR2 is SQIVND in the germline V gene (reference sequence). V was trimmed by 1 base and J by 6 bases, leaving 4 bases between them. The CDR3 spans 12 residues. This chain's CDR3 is CASSIGPNEQFF. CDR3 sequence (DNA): TGTGCCAGTAGTATAGGGCCCAATGAGCAGTTCTTC.

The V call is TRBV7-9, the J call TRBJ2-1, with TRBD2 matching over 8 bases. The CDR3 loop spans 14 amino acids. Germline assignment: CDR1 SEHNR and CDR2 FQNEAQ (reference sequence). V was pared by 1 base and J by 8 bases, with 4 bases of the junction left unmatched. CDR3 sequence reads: CASSLEKLADEQFF. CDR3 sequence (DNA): TGTGCCAGCAGCTTAGAAAAACTAGCGGATGAGCAGTTCTTC. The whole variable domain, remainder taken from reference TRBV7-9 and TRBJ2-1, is DTGVSQNPRHKITKRGQNVTFRCDPISEHNRLYWYRQTLGQGPEFLTYFQNEAQLEKSRLLSDRFSAERPKGSFSTLEIQRTEQGDSAMYLCASSLEKLADEQFFGPGTRLTVL.

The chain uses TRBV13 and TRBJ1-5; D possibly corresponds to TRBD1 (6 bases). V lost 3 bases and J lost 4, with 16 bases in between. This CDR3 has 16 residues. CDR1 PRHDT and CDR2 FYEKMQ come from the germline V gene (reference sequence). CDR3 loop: CASSLAVAGENQPQHF. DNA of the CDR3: TGTGCCAGCAGCTTGGCAGTGGCAGGGGAAAATCAGCCCCAGCATTTT.

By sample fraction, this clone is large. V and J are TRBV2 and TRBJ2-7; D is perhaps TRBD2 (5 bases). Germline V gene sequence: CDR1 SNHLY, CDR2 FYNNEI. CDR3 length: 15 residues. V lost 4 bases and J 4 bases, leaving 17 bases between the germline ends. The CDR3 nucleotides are TGTGCCAGCAGTGGAGGGTCCTTAGCAGGATACGAGCAGTACTTC. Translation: CASSGGSLAGYEQYF.

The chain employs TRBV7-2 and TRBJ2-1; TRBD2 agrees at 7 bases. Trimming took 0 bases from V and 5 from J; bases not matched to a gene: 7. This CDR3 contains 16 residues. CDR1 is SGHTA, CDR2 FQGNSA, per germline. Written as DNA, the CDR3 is TGTGCCAGCAGCTTAGCGCACTGGACTAGAAACAATGAGCAGTTCTTC. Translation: CASSLAHWTRNNEQFF.

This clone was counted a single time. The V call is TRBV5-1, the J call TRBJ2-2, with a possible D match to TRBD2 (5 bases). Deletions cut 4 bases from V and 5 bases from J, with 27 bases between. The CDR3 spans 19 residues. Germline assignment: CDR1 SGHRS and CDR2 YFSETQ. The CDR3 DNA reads TGCGCCAGCAGCCCACTTGCGGGCCGCCATGGGAGTTGGACCGGGGAGCTGTTTTTT. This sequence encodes CASSPLAGRHGSWTGELFF. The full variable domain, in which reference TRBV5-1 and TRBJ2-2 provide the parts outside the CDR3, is KAGVTQTPRYLIKTRGQQVTLSCSPISGHRSVSWYQQTPGQGLQFLFEYFSETQRNKGNFPGRFSGRQFSNSRSEMNVSTLELGDSALYLCASSPLAGRHGSWTGELFFGEGSRLTVL.

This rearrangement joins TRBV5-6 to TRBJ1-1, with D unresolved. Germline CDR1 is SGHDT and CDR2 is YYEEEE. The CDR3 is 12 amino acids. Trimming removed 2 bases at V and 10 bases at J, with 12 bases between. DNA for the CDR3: TGTGCCAGCAGCTTAGGAGGGAGTAGAGCTTTCTTT. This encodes CASSLGGSRAFF.

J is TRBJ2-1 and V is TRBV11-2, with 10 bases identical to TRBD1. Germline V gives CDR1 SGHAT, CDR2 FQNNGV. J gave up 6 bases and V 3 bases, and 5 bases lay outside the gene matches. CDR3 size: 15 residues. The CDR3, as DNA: TGTGCCAGCAGCTTTCCGGGACAGGGGTCCAATGAGCAGTTCTTC. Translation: CASSFPGQGSNEQFF.

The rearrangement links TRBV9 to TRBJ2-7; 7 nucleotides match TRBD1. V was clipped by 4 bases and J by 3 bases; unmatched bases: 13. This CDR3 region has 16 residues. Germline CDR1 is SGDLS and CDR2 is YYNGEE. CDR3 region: CASSTTAGQALYEQYF. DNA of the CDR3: TGTGCCAGCAGCACTACCGCCGGACAGGCCCTCTACGAGCAGTACTTC.

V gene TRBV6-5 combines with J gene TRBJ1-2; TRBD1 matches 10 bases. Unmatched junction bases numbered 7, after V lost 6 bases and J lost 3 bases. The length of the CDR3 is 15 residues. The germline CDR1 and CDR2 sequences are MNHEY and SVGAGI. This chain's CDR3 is CASRGRDRGYYGYTF. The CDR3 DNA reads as TGTGCCAGCAGGGGCCGGGACAGGGGTTACTATGGCTACACCTTC.